This is a list of T cell receptor beta chains from one sample in a study of shared clonotypes between healthy human individuals. Sequencing was performed with immunoSEQ multiplex PCR; in TCRdb, only in-frame clones are kept and a portion is missing. The sample gives approximately 2.5 million clones, 93% of which show up once; around 0.37% is in the top ten. Sequencing was performed on naive CD4+ T cells from PBMCs. These receptors originate from a man younger than 35 in good health. Some clones in this sample may be carry-over from other donors' samples. CDR3s include the opening cysteine and the closing phenylalanine or tryptophan. The D gene is left open where the match is weak. A row's size may be missing; if present it is once, few, many or a size class.

abundance: NA
d_gene: NA
j_gene: TRBJ1-1
v_gene: TRBV30
CDR3nt: TGTGCCTGGGCCCGGGCATGGGGCACTGAAGCTTTCTTT
CDR3aa: CAWARAWGTEAFF

abundance: NA
d_gene: NA
j_gene: TRBJ1-1
v_gene: TRBV7-3
CDR3nt: TGTGCCAGCAGCTTAAGGGCAGGGATGAACACTGAAGCTTTCTTT
CDR3aa: CASSLRAGMNTEAFF

abundance: once
d_gene: TRBD2
j_gene: TRBJ2-7
v_gene: TRBV5-1
CDR3nt: TGCGCCAGCAGCCGGGGGGAGGGAGCCTACGAGCAGTACTTC
CDR3aa: CASSRGEGAYEQYF

abundance: NA
d_gene: NA
j_gene: TRBJ1-2
v_gene: TRBV7-9
CDR3nt: TGTGCCAGCAGCTTTATCGGGGGGCAGGGCTATGGCTACACCTTC
CDR3aa: CASSFIGGQGYGYTF

abundance: NA
d_gene: NA
j_gene: TRBJ1-1
v_gene: TRBV28
CDR3nt: TGTGCCAGCAACCCAGCCGGGAAGGGGGTGAACACTGAAGCTTTCTTT
CDR3aa: CASNPAGKGVNTEAFF

abundance: NA
d_gene: NA
j_gene: TRBJ2-3
v_gene: TRBV29-1
CDR3nt: TGCAGCGTTCAAAGGGCCGGGACTCTGAGCACAGATACGCAGTATTTT
CDR3aa: CSVQRAGTLSTDTQYF

abundance: NA
d_gene: TRBD2
j_gene: TRBJ2-3
v_gene: TRBV4-1
CDR3nt: TGCGCCAGCAGCCAAGAGAGGGCTAGCGGGAGAGATACGCAGTATTTT
CDR3aa: CASSQERASGRDTQYF

abundance: NA
d_gene: TRBD1
j_gene: TRBJ2-7
v_gene: TRBV5-1
CDR3nt: TGCGCCAGCAGCTCCAGACAGGGGGCGAACTACGAGCAGTACTTC
CDR3aa: CASSSRQGANYEQYF

abundance: NA
d_gene: TRBD1
j_gene: TRBJ1-5
v_gene: TRBV5-6
CDR3nt: TGTGCCAGCAGAGCACAGGGGGCCGCGGGTCAGCCCCAGCATTTT
CDR3aa: CASRAQGAAGQPQHF

abundance: NA
d_gene: TRBD2
j_gene: TRBJ2-7
v_gene: TRBV14
CDR3nt: TGTGCCAGCAGCCCCCGACTAGCCCAGGTCTCCGAGCAGTACTTC
CDR3aa: CASSPRLAQVSEQYF

abundance: NA
d_gene: TRBD2
j_gene: TRBJ2-5
v_gene: TRBV4-2
CDR3nt: TGTGCCAGCAGCCAAATTACTAGCGGGAGTGGGGAGACCCAGTACTTC
CDR3aa: CASSQITSGSGETQYF

abundance: NA
d_gene: NA
j_gene: TRBJ2-2
v_gene: TRBV7-2
CDR3nt: TGTGCCAGCAGCACCCGAGGTCCCGCAGGGCTGGGCACCGGGGAGCTGTTTTTT
CDR3aa: CASSTRGPAGLGTGELFF

abundance: once
d_gene: NA
j_gene: TRBJ1-4
v_gene: TRBV18
CDR3nt: TGTGCCAGCTCCAAACTGCGGGCTGAAAAACTGTTTTTT
CDR3aa: CASSKLRAEKLFF

abundance: NA
d_gene: NA
j_gene: TRBJ1-2
v_gene: TRBV28
CDR3nt: TGTGCCAGCAGTTCCATGCCTAACTATGGCTACACCTTC
CDR3aa: CASSSMPNYGYTF

abundance: NA
d_gene: NA
j_gene: TRBJ1-2
v_gene: TRBV14
CDR3nt: TGTGCCAGCAGCGATCGGGGACCCTATGGCTACACCTTC
CDR3aa: CASSDRGPYGYTF

abundance: NA
d_gene: TRBD2
j_gene: TRBJ2-7
v_gene: TRBV15
CDR3nt: TGTGCCACCAGCAGAGATCGTGCCCTAGCGGGAAACTACGAGCAGTACTTC
CDR3aa: CATSRDRALAGNYEQYF

abundance: NA
d_gene: NA
j_gene: TRBJ2-1
v_gene: TRBV18
CDR3nt: TGTGCCAGCTCACCGACAGCCTCGCCCTCAAATGAGCAGTTCTTC
CDR3aa: CASSPTASPSNEQFF

abundance: NA
d_gene: TRBD2
j_gene: TRBJ2-1
v_gene: TRBV6-5
CDR3nt: TGTGCCAGCAGTAGGGGACTACCCCTCAGAAATGAGCAGTTCTTC
CDR3aa: CASSRGLPLRNEQFF

abundance: once
d_gene: TRBD2
j_gene: TRBJ2-1
v_gene: TRBV11-2
CDR3nt: TGTGCCAGCAGCCCGACCGGGACTAGCGGGAACAATGAGCAGTTCTTC
CDR3aa: CASSPTGTSGNNEQFF

abundance: NA
d_gene: NA
j_gene: TRBJ1-1
v_gene: TRBV20-1
CDR3nt: TGCAGATTGCCGGGCCCTGGGGCTTTCTTT
CDR3aa: CRLPGPGAFF

abundance: NA
d_gene: NA
j_gene: TRBJ2-7
v_gene: TRBV28
CDR3nt: TGTGCCAGCAGTCGGACATCCTCCTACGAGCAGTACTTC
CDR3aa: CASSRTSSYEQYF

abundance: NA
d_gene: TRBD1
j_gene: TRBJ1-2
v_gene: TRBV2
CDR3nt: TGTGCCAGCAATCGACAGGGGGGAATCGTTAACTATGGCTACACCTTC
CDR3aa: CASNRQGGIVNYGYTF

abundance: NA
d_gene: NA
j_gene: TRBJ1-2
v_gene: TRBV2
CDR3nt: TGTGCCAGCAGTGGTCAGGCCCTCGGGGATTATGGCTACACCTTC
CDR3aa: CASSGQALGDYGYTF

abundance: few
d_gene: NA
j_gene: TRBJ2-1
v_gene: TRBV2
CDR3nt: TGTGCCAGCAGAGGTAGCGGCTCCTACAATGAGCAGTTCTTC
CDR3aa: CASRGSGSYNEQFF

abundance: once
d_gene: NA
j_gene: TRBJ1-4
v_gene: TRBV7-3
CDR3nt: TGTGCCAGCAGCCCAGGGTCGGGAGAAAAACTGTTTTTT
CDR3aa: CASSPGSGEKLFF

abundance: NA
d_gene: NA
j_gene: TRBJ1-2
v_gene: TRBV6-6
CDR3nt: TGTGCCAGCAGTTCTGGGGGGGCAGCATATGGCTACACCTTC
CDR3aa: CASSSGGAAYGYTF

abundance: NA
d_gene: NA
j_gene: TRBJ2-2
v_gene: TRBV6-1
CDR3nt: TGTGCCAGCAGTGAAGGCCAGTACACCGGGGAGCTGTTTTTT
CDR3aa: CASSEGQYTGELFF

abundance: once
d_gene: NA
j_gene: TRBJ1-5
v_gene: TRBV5-1
CDR3nt: TGCGCCAGCAGCCCGGCCGGGGGAGATCAGCCCCAGCATTTT
CDR3aa: CASSPAGGDQPQHF

abundance: NA
d_gene: NA
j_gene: TRBJ2-2
v_gene: TRBV11-1
CDR3nt: TGTGCCAGCAGCTTACGGGTACCGAACACCGGGGAGCTGTTTTTT
CDR3aa: CASSLRVPNTGELFF

abundance: NA
d_gene: NA
j_gene: TRBJ1-4
v_gene: TRBV15
CDR3nt: TGTGCCACCAGCAGCCGACAGAATGAAAAACTGTTTTTT
CDR3aa: CATSSRQNEKLFF

abundance: NA
d_gene: TRBD1
j_gene: TRBJ1-6
v_gene: TRBV4-1
CDR3nt: TGCGCCAGCAGGGGTATAGGACAGGGGAATTCACCCCTCCACTTT
CDR3aa: CASRGIGQGNSPLHF

abundance: NA
d_gene: NA
j_gene: TRBJ2-1
v_gene: TRBV7-9
CDR3nt: TGTGCCAGCAGCTTAGCTAGCGGTCGCTCCTACAATGAGCAGTTCTTC
CDR3aa: CASSLASGRSYNEQFF

abundance: NA
d_gene: TRBD2
j_gene: TRBJ2-7
v_gene: TRBV5-1
CDR3nt: TGCGCCAGCAGCCTACCGGGACTAGCGGACTACGAGCAGTACTTC
CDR3aa: CASSLPGLADYEQYF

abundance: NA
d_gene: NA
j_gene: TRBJ2-5
v_gene: TRBV30
CDR3nt: TGTGCCTGGAGTGTAGGCCCGGGAGTAGGAGAGACCCAGTACTTC
CDR3aa: CAWSVGPGVGETQYF

abundance: NA
d_gene: NA
j_gene: TRBJ2-2
v_gene: TRBV18
CDR3nt: TGTGCCAGCTCACCCCGGGGCGTACTAGCGAACACCGGGGAGCTGTTTTTT
CDR3aa: CASSPRGVLANTGELFF

abundance: NA
d_gene: NA
j_gene: TRBJ2-5
v_gene: TRBV11-1
CDR3nt: TGTGCCAGCAGCTTAGGTTATCAAGAGACCCAGTACTTC
CDR3aa: CASSLGYQETQYF

abundance: NA
d_gene: TRBD1
j_gene: TRBJ1-3
v_gene: TRBV18
CDR3nt: TGTGCCAGCTCACCACCAGGGACAGGAGGAAACACCATATATTTT
CDR3aa: CASSPPGTGGNTIYF